This is a list of T cell receptor beta chains from one sample in a study of shared clonotypes between healthy human individuals. Method: immunoSEQ multiplex PCR; TCRdb's copy keeps in-frame clones and lacks some. This sample has 800,000 or so clones, with 96% found just once. What was sequenced was naive CD8+ T cells sorted from blood. These receptors all come from a man aged 25-40 years in good health. Each CDR3 is given with its conserved first and last residue. Fields, in order: CDR3 DNA, CDR3 protein, D gene, clone size, J gene, V gene. The D gene is left open where the match is weak. Only part of the rows carry a size: once, few, many, or a class if the clone is expanded.

CDR3 DNA: TGTGCCAGCAGCCTCCGGGAAAATGAGCAGTTCTTC
CDR3 protein: CASSLRENEQFF
D gene: .
clone size: .
J gene: TRBJ2-1
V gene: TRBV6-6

CDR3 DNA: TGCGCCAGCACTTTAGCGCGCCTAGCCCAGCATTTT
CDR3 protein: CASTLARLAQHF
D gene: .
clone size: .
J gene: TRBJ1-5
V gene: TRBV10-1

CDR3 DNA: TGTGCCAGCAGTGACTCGTCGGAAAGCTCCTACAATGAGCAGTTCTTC
CDR3 protein: CASSDSSESSYNEQFF
D gene: .
clone size: .
J gene: TRBJ2-1
V gene: TRBV6-4

CDR3 DNA: TGTGCCAGCAGAAAAGACACCGGGGAGCTGTTTTTT
CDR3 protein: CASRKDTGELFF
D gene: .
clone size: .
J gene: TRBJ2-2
V gene: TRBV6-1

CDR3 DNA: TGTGCCAGCAGTTACGGTGCGGGAGAGGCTGAGCAGTTCTTC
CDR3 protein: CASSYGAGEAEQFF
D gene: TRBD2
clone size: .
J gene: TRBJ2-1
V gene: TRBV6-5

CDR3 DNA: TGCGCCAGCACTACAGGAAATGGGGCCAACGTCCTGACTTTC
CDR3 protein: CASTTGNGANVLTF
D gene: .
clone size: .
J gene: TRBJ2-6
V gene: TRBV5-1

CDR3 DNA: TGTGCCAGCAGGGGATCGGTGGGAGGCCCCACCGGGGAGCTGTTTTTT
CDR3 protein: CASRGSVGGPTGELFF
D gene: .
clone size: .
J gene: TRBJ2-2
V gene: TRBV7-9

CDR3 DNA: TGTGCCTGGGGCTCCGGGACAGGCTCCTACGAGCAGTACTTC
CDR3 protein: CAWGSGTGSYEQYF
D gene: TRBD1
clone size: .
J gene: TRBJ2-7
V gene: TRBV30

CDR3 DNA: TGTGCCAGCTTCCCGCCGGGACAGGACGAGGCCTCTTACACAGATACGCAGTATTTT
CDR3 protein: CASFPPGQDEASYTDTQYF
D gene: TRBD1
clone size: .
J gene: TRBJ2-3
V gene: TRBV18

CDR3 DNA: TGTGCCAGCAGCGGGGTCTCCAGGAACACTGAAGCTTTCTTT
CDR3 protein: CASSGVSRNTEAFF
D gene: .
clone size: once
J gene: TRBJ1-1
V gene: TRBV9

CDR3 DNA: TGTGCCAGCAGCAAACTAGGACTTGAGCAGTTCTTC
CDR3 protein: CASSKLGLEQFF
D gene: .
clone size: .
J gene: TRBJ2-1
V gene: TRBV7-6

CDR3 DNA: TGTGCCAGCAGGTATGGACAGACGAACACTGAAGCTTTCTTT
CDR3 protein: CASRYGQTNTEAFF
D gene: .
clone size: .
J gene: TRBJ1-1
V gene: TRBV27

CDR3 DNA: TGCGCCAGCAGCCATGGAAAGGGGGACCGCACAGATACGCAGTATTTT
CDR3 protein: CASSHGKGDRTDTQYF
D gene: .
clone size: .
J gene: TRBJ2-3
V gene: TRBV5-1

CDR3 DNA: TGTGCCAGCAGCCTCGGGGGACTTAATGAAAAACTGTTTTTT
CDR3 protein: CASSLGGLNEKLFF
D gene: .
clone size: once
J gene: TRBJ1-4
V gene: TRBV6-6

CDR3 DNA: TGTGCCAGCAGGGCCCTGGGACAGGAGTTTGGCTACACCTTC
CDR3 protein: CASRALGQEFGYTF
D gene: TRBD1
clone size: once
J gene: TRBJ1-2
V gene: TRBV6-1

CDR3 DNA: TGTGCCAGTAGTGCTGCCCGGGACAGGGGCTACGAGCAGTACTTC
CDR3 protein: CASSAARDRGYEQYF
D gene: TRBD1
clone size: .
J gene: TRBJ2-7
V gene: TRBV19

CDR3 DNA: TGCGCCAGCAGCCCGACCACACTTCCCAAAAACATTCAGTACTTC
CDR3 protein: CASSPTTLPKNIQYF
D gene: .
clone size: .
J gene: TRBJ2-4
V gene: TRBV4-1

CDR3 DNA: TGTGCCAGCAGCGCCTCAGGGACAGTACGAGAGACCCAGTACTTC
CDR3 protein: CASSASGTVRETQYF
D gene: TRBD1
clone size: .
J gene: TRBJ2-5
V gene: TRBV9

CDR3 DNA: TGTGCCAGCTCATCTAACGCCCCAGGGACTGATCAGCCCCAGCATTTT
CDR3 protein: CASSSNAPGTDQPQHF
D gene: .
clone size: .
J gene: TRBJ1-5
V gene: TRBV18

CDR3 DNA: TGCGCCAGCAGCCAAGATCTGGGACAGGGGGAGTACGAGCAGTACTTC
CDR3 protein: CASSQDLGQGEYEQYF
D gene: TRBD1
clone size: .
J gene: TRBJ2-7
V gene: TRBV4-3

CDR3 DNA: TGTGCCAGCAGTAAGAACCGGGACAGGGGACCCGAGCAGTACTTC
CDR3 protein: CASSKNRDRGPEQYF
D gene: TRBD1
clone size: .
J gene: TRBJ2-7
V gene: TRBV6-1

CDR3 DNA: TGTGCCAGCAGCTTAGTCCTAGCGGGGATGAGCTCCTACGAGCAGTACTTC
CDR3 protein: CASSLVLAGMSSYEQYF
D gene: TRBD2
clone size: .
J gene: TRBJ2-7
V gene: TRBV13

CDR3 DNA: TGTGCCAGGGCTCGGGTGGAGTGGGCGGCGGTTATTGTGGAAGAGACCCAGTACTTC
CDR3 protein: CARARVEWAAVIVEETQYF
D gene: .
clone size: .
J gene: TRBJ2-5
V gene: TRBV27

CDR3 DNA: TGTGCCAGCAGCGCTGACAGGCCTCAGAATGAGCAGTTCTTC
CDR3 protein: CASSADRPQNEQFF
D gene: .
clone size: .
J gene: TRBJ2-1
V gene: TRBV28

CDR3 DNA: TGCAGCGTTGCGAGAGTGGGAGGGCCCCAGTACTTC
CDR3 protein: CSVARVGGPQYF
D gene: TRBD2
clone size: .
J gene: TRBJ2-5
V gene: TRBV29-1

CDR3 DNA: TGTGCCAGCAGCCCAACAAACAGGGTTTCGGGCACTGAAGCTTTCTTT
CDR3 protein: CASSPTNRVSGTEAFF
D gene: .
clone size: .
J gene: TRBJ1-1
V gene: TRBV7-9

CDR3 DNA: TGCGCCAGCAGCCAGGGACAGGGTGACGAGCAGTACTTC
CDR3 protein: CASSQGQGDEQYF
D gene: TRBD1
clone size: .
J gene: TRBJ2-7
V gene: TRBV4-1

CDR3 DNA: TGCGCCAGCACGGAAACAGTTCGGGACAGCTCCTACGAGCAGTACTTC
CDR3 protein: CASTETVRDSSYEQYF
D gene: TRBD1
clone size: .
J gene: TRBJ2-7
V gene: TRBV5-1

CDR3 DNA: TGTGCCAGCAGTTTATCGGTGACCTCTGGAAACACCATATATTTT
CDR3 protein: CASSLSVTSGNTIYF
D gene: .
clone size: .
J gene: TRBJ1-3
V gene: TRBV27

CDR3 DNA: TGTGCCAGCAGCGTAGTACGGGTTCGGTACAATGAGCAGTTCTTC
CDR3 protein: CASSVVRVRYNEQFF
D gene: .
clone size: .
J gene: TRBJ2-1
V gene: TRBV9

CDR3 DNA: TGTGCCAGCAGTCCCGGGACAGACTTCTACGAGCAGTACTTC
CDR3 protein: CASSPGTDFYEQYF
D gene: TRBD1
clone size: .
J gene: TRBJ2-7
V gene: TRBV27

CDR3 DNA: TGTGCCAGCAGTGGGGGGGGAGATACGCAGTATTTT
CDR3 protein: CASSGGGDTQYF
D gene: TRBD2
clone size: .
J gene: TRBJ2-3
V gene: TRBV5-4

CDR3 DNA: TGCGCCAGCAGCCATGAGTACCCCCCCCCGCAGGGTGGGTCTGGGGATACGCAGTATTTT
CDR3 protein: CASSHEYPPPQGGSGDTQYF
D gene: .
clone size: .
J gene: TRBJ2-3
V gene: TRBV4-3

CDR3 DNA: TGTGCCAGCTCAGTAGGGACGGATGCCTACGAGCAGTACTTC
CDR3 protein: CASSVGTDAYEQYF
D gene: .
clone size: .
J gene: TRBJ2-7
V gene: TRBV18

CDR3 DNA: TGTGCCAGCAGTGAATTGTTCGGGGCGGGACGCACAGATACGCAGTATTTT
CDR3 protein: CASSELFGAGRTDTQYF
D gene: .
clone size: .
J gene: TRBJ2-3
V gene: TRBV6-1

CDR3 DNA: TGCGCCAGCAGCCAAGGGGGTTTAGCCCCCGAGCAGTACTTC
CDR3 protein: CASSQGGLAPEQYF
D gene: .
clone size: .
J gene: TRBJ2-7
V gene: TRBV4-1

CDR3 DNA: TGTGCCAGCAGCTTAGACGGGGGCGGGAGGGCCAGCACAGATACGCAGTATTTT
CDR3 protein: CASSLDGGGRASTDTQYF
D gene: TRBD2
clone size: .
J gene: TRBJ2-3
V gene: TRBV7-2

CDR3 DNA: TGTGCCAGTAGTATTAATAAGCGGGCGAGCTCCTACGAGCAGTACTTC
CDR3 protein: CASSINKRASSYEQYF
D gene: .
clone size: .
J gene: TRBJ2-7
V gene: TRBV19

CDR3 DNA: TGTGCCAGCAGCTCCTCCGGGACTAGCGGGACTAGCACAGATACGCAGTATTTT
CDR3 protein: CASSSSGTSGTSTDTQYF
D gene: TRBD2
clone size: .
J gene: TRBJ2-3
V gene: TRBV5-6

CDR3 DNA: TGCAGCGTTGAACCGCTGGATCGTCCCAATGAGCAGTTCTTC
CDR3 protein: CSVEPLDRPNEQFF
D gene: .
clone size: .
J gene: TRBJ2-1
V gene: TRBV29-1

CDR3 DNA: TGCGCCAGCAGCTTGGTTCGGGAGGGCCGGGAGACCCAGTACTTC
CDR3 protein: CASSLVREGRETQYF
D gene: TRBD2
clone size: .
J gene: TRBJ2-5
V gene: TRBV5-1

CDR3 DNA: TGTGCCAGCAGCTTAGCCGAAAGGGGACAGGGGGCCTCGCCCTATGGCTACACCTTC
CDR3 protein: CASSLAERGQGASPYGYTF
D gene: TRBD1
clone size: .
J gene: TRBJ1-2
V gene: TRBV7-8

CDR3 DNA: TGTGCCAGCAGCGTAGCGGGGACCGGGGAGCTGTTTTTT
CDR3 protein: CASSVAGTGELFF
D gene: .
clone size: .
J gene: TRBJ2-2
V gene: TRBV9

CDR3 DNA: TGTGCCAGCAGCATACAGGGGAACACTGAAGCTTTCTTT
CDR3 protein: CASSIQGNTEAFF
D gene: .
clone size: .
J gene: TRBJ1-1
V gene: TRBV13

CDR3 DNA: TGTGCCAGCAGAAGGGGAGGGGACAGGGCAGAAGCTTTCTTT
CDR3 protein: CASRRGGDRAEAFF
D gene: TRBD1
clone size: .
J gene: TRBJ1-1
V gene: TRBV27